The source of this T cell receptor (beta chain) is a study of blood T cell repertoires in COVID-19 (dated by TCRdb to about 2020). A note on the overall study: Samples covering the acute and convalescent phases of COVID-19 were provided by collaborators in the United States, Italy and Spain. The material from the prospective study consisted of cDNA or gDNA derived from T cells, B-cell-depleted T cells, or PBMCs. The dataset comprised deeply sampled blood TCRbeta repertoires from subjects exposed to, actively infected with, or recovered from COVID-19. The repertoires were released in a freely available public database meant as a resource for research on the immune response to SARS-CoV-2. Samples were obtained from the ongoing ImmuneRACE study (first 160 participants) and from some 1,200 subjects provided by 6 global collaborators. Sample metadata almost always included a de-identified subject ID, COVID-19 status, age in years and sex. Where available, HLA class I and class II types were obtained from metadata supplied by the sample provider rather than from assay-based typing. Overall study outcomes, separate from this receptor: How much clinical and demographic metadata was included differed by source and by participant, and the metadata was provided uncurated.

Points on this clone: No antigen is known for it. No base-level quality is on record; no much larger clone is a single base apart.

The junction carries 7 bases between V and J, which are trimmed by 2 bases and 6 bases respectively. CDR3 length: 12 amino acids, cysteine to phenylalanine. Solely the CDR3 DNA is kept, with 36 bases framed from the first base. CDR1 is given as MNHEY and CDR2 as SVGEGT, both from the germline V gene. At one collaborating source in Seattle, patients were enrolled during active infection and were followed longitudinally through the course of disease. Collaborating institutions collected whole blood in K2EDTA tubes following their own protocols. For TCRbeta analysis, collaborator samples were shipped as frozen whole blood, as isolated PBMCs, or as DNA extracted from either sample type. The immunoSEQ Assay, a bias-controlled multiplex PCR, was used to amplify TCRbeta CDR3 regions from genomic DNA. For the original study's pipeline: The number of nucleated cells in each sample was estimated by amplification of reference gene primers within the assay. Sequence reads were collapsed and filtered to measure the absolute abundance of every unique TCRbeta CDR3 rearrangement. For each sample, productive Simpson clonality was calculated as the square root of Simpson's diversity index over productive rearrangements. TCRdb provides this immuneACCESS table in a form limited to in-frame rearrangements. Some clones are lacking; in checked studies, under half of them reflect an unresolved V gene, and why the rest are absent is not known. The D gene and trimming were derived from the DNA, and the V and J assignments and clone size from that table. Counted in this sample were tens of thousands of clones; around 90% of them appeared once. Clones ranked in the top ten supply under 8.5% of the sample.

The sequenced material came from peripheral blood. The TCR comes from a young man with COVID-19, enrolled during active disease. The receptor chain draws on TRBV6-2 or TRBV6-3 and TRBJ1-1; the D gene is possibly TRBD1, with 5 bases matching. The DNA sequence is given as TGTGCCAGCAGTTACAGGGGCCCTGAAGCTTTCTTT. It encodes CASSYRGPEAFF.